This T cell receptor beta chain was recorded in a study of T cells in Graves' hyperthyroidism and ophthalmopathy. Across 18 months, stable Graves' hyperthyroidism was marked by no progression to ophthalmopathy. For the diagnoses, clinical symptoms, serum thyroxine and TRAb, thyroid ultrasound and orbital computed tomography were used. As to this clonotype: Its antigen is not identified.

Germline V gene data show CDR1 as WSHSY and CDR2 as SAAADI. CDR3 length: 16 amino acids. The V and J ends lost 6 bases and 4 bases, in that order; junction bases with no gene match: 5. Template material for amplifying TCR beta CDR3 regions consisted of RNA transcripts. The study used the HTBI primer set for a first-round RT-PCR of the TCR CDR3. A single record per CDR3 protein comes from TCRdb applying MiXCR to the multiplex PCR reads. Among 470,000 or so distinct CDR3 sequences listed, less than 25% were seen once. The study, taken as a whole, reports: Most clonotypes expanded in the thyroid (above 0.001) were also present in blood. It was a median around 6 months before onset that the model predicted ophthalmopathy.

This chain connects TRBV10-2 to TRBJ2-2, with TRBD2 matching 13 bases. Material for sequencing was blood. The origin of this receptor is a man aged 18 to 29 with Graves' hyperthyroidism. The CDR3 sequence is CASSATSGGPTGELFF. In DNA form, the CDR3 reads TGCGCCAGCAGCGCGACTAGCGGGGGGCCCACCGGGGAGCTGTTTTTT.